Only a few counts were recorded for the clone carrying this T cell receptor (beta chain). This sample was included in a study of T-cell reconstitution after alpha-beta-depleted transplantation in children. This CDR3 has 16 amino acids. CDR1 and CDR2 from the germline V gene are KGHSH and LQKENI. V gave up 0 bases and J gave up 5 bases; unmatched junction bases: 3. Molecular barcoding with unique molecular identifiers was used for the TCRbeta library. TCRdb redid the calling of the PCR reads with MiXCR, one entry per CDR3 protein. The sample shows some 340,000 distinct CDR3 sequences, 10% of them seen only once.

Sample: PBMCs from the stem cell graft donor, taken from the stem cell graft. V usage is TRBV18 and J usage is TRBJ1-5, with 11 bases fitting TRBD1. This clonotype originated in a human donor who donated a stem cell graft to a child with acute lymphoblastic leukemia. CDR3 coding DNA: TGTGCCAGCTCACCACCACGGACAGGGGGCCATCAGCCCCAGCATTTT. Its protein product is CASSPPRTGGHQPQHF.